The rows below give T cell receptor beta chains drawn from one sample of a study of blood T cell repertoires in COVID-19. TCRdb's table, derived via immunoSEQ multiplex PCR, lists solely in-frame clones and lacks some. The sample has 97,000 or so clones; around nine tenths are singletons. The sequencing sample was made of peripheral blood. These receptors were obtained from a man aged 50 or older with active or convalescent COVID-19. Each CDR3 is given without its conserved first and last residue. Fields, in order: V gene, J gene, CDR3 protein.

TRBV5-1,TRBJ1-5,ASSPGQENQPQH
TRBV27,TRBJ2-7,ASSPFIGGEQY
TRBV5-1,TRBJ2-2,ASSLALGDTGELF
TRBV18,TRBJ2-7,ASSQVEASYEQY
TRBV7-2,TRBJ2-3,ASSFTGTDTQY
TRBV27,TRBJ2-6,ARAKGTRGSHSGANVLT
TRBV15,TRBJ2-7,ATSRAGTPEQY
TRBV6-6,TRBJ1-5,ASSPAGTGYRFVNQPQH
TRBV5-1,TRBJ2-5,ASSYTGGPWETQY
TRBV11-3,TRBJ2-2,ASSPGQGDTGELF
TRBV27,TRBJ1-3,ASSFRGPGNTIY
TRBV4-1,TRBJ2-1,ASSPGQLYNEQF
TRBV5-1,TRBJ1-4,ASSSRTVATNEKLF
TRBV19,TRBJ1-6,ASSGQGRSPLH
TRBV6-6,TRBJ1-1,ASSYSAGEAF